One and the same sample provided the 25 T cell receptor beta chains below, sequenced in a study of CD8 T cell repertoires and HIV-1 epitope variants. Repertoires were generated with immunoSEQ multiplex PCR, while TCRdb's copy carries only in-frame clones and drops some. The sample includes roughly 4,000 clones, around two thirds seen only once; the top ten take 35% to 50%. These receptors are not linked to any known antigen. The source material was cultured CD8+ T cells derived from PBMCs. Receptors originate from a male donor with HIV.

This chain joins TRBV5-6 and TRBJ1-2, with D perhaps TRBD1 (5 bases). Trimming shortened V by 0 bases and J by 7 bases, and 13 bases separated the two germline ends. There are 14 residues in the CDR3. Germline V gives CDR1 SGHDT, CDR2 YYEEEE. CDR3 coding DNA: TGTGCCAGCAGCTTGGCCGAAGGGGTCCTTGGCTACACCTTC. It yields the protein CASSLAEGVLGYTF.

This clone was observed a few times. The chain recombines TRBV5-6 with TRBJ2-1, with D unresolved. Trimming stripped 3 bases from V and 7 bases from J, with 8 bases between. Germline V gene data show CDR1 as SGHDT and CDR2 as YYEEEE. The CDR3 loop spans 12 amino acids. CDR3 DNA sequence: TGTGCCAGCAGCTCCAGACCGAATGAGCAGTTCTTC. Translating it yields CASSSRPNEQFF.

This clone was observed a few times. The chain joins TRBV27 to TRBJ1-6; 7 bases agree with TRBD1. The CDR3 contains 11 residues. The J segment lost 14 bases and the V segment lost 4 bases, leaving 2 bases of the junction unmatched. CDR1 is MNHEY and CDR2 is SMNVEV in the germline V gene (reference sequence). DNA of the CDR3: TGTGCCAGCAGTTCCGGGACAGCCCTCCACTTT. Translating gives CASSSGTALHF.

The V gene is TRBV15, the J gene TRBJ1-1; no clear D gene. CDR1 and CDR2 (germline): LNHNV, YYDKDF (reference sequence). With 0 bases removed from V and 5 bases from J, the gap between germline ends came to 10 bases. The CDR3 contains 14 residues. CDR3 in amino acids: CATSRDRGRTEAFF. DNA of the CDR3: TGTGCCACCAGCAGAGATAGAGGCCGAACTGAAGCTTTCTTT.

A few counts support this clone. The V and J genes are TRBV19 and TRBJ2-7; D tentatively reads TRBD1 or TRBD2 (5 bases each). V lost 5 bases, J lost 1 base, and 12 bases lay in between. The length of the CDR3 is 14 residues. CDR1 LNHDA and CDR2 SQIVND come from the germline V gene (reference sequence). The CDR3 sequence is CASSPWGGSYEQYF. Written as DNA, the CDR3 is TGTGCCAGTAGTCCCTGGGGCGGGTCCTACGAGCAGTACTTC.

The chain joins TRBV5-8 to TRBJ1-1; a possible D gene is TRBD1 (5 bases). CDR1 and CDR2 (germline): SGHTS, YDEGEE. Trimming shortened V by 1 base and J by 5 bases, and 15 bases separated the two germline ends. This CDR3 comprises 15 residues. The chain's CDR3 is CASSLQPRGGTEAFF. CDR3 nucleotides: TGTGCCAGCAGCTTGCAACCAAGGGGCGGAACTGAAGCTTTCTTT.

The table lists this clone with a few counts. The rearrangement links TRBV7-9 to TRBJ2-6, with 12 positions matching TRBD2. The V gene end was trimmed by 4 bases and the J gene end by 0 bases; junction bases not matched to a gene: 7. In germline, CDR1 is SEHNR, CDR2 FQNEAQ (reference sequence). CDR3 length: 19 amino acids. The CDR3 region has the DNA TGTGCCAGCAGCTCTACTAGCGGGGGGTTCCTCTCTGGGGCCAACGTCCTGACTTTC. It codes for CASSSTSGGFLSGANVLTF.

For the CDR3, the DNA is TGTGCCAGCAGCCAAGCGCGGATGAACACTGAAGCTTTCTTT. It encodes CASSQARMNTEAFF. The chain employs TRBV4-2 and TRBJ1-1; D is unclear. CDR1 and CDR2 from the germline V gene are LGHNA and YNFKEQ. Trimming left V 1 base short and J 0 bases short, with 6 bases between. CDR3 length: 14 amino acids.

This clone was seen a handful of times. The chain links TRBV6-1 to TRBJ2-6, with D possibly TRBD1 on 6 matching bases. CDR3 size: 18 residues. CDR1 is MNHNS and CDR2 is SASEGT in the germline V gene. Deletions cut 0 bases from V and 7 bases from J, with 19 bases between. The CDR3 region is CASSEATRVTGTANVLTF. The CDR3 DNA reads as TGTGCCAGCAGTGAAGCGACGAGGGTGACAGGCACTGCCAACGTCCTGACTTTC.

This clone was picked up a small number of times. V usage is TRBV2 and J usage is TRBJ2-2; D not resolved. Germline V CDR1 and CDR2: SNHLY, FYNNEI. This CDR3 region has 13 residues. V dropped 6 bases and J dropped 3 bases, with 8 bases sitting between them. The CDR3 sequence is CASRQDDTGELFF. The CDR3 DNA sequence: TGTGCCAGCAGGCAGGACGACACCGGGGAGCTGTTTTTT. The full variable domain, in which reference TRBV2 and TRBJ2-2 provide the parts outside the CDR3, is EPEVTQTPSHQVTQMGQEVILRCVPISNHLYFYWYRQILGQKVEFLVSFYNNEISEKSEIFDDQFSVERPDGSNFTLKIRSTKLEDSAMYFCASRQDDTGELFFGEGSRLTVL.

The chain couples TRBV14 to TRBJ2-1; TRBD2 matches at 16 bases. The CDR3 is made up of 18 amino acids. Germline V gives CDR1 SGHDN, CDR2 FVKESK. V gave up 5 bases and J gave up 7 bases; unmatched junction bases: 11. The CDR3 loop reads CASSSGLAGGPRGNEQFF. The CDR3 DNA follows: TGTGCCAGCAGCTCGGGACTAGCGGGGGGGCCGCGGGGAAATGAGCAGTTCTTC.

J is TRBJ2-3 and V is TRBV27, with a weak D call TRBD2 (6 bases). The V gene lost 1 base and the J gene lost 4 bases, with 9 bases spanning the gap. CDR1 and CDR2 (germline): MNHEY, SMNVEV (reference sequence). CDR3 size: 14 residues. The CDR3 region is CASSLYGGADTQYF. The CDR3 DNA reads as TGTGCCAGCAGTTTATACGGCGGGGCAGATACGCAGTATTTT.

This clone was detected only a few times. The chain is built from TRBV27 and TRBJ2-7; D may be TRBD1 (6 bases). This CDR3 has 13 amino acids. The germline CDR1 and CDR2 sequences are MNHEY and SMNVEV (reference sequence). Trimming left V 4 bases short and J 0 bases short, with 7 bases between. Written as DNA, the CDR3 is TGTGCCAGCAGTTACAGGGTCTCCTACGAGCAGTACTTC. Amino acids: CASSYRVSYEQYF.

J is TRBJ2-1 and V is TRBV9, with 14 bases that match TRBD2. The ends lost 3 bases at V and 9 bases at J; junction bases unmatched: 2. The CDR3 length is 14 residues. From germline, CDR1 is SGDLS and CDR2 YYNGEE. The CDR3 DNA follows: TGTGCCAGCAGCGCGACTAGCGGGAGGGTTGAGCAGTTCTTC. Protein product: CASSATSGRVEQFF.

The chain links TRBV7-2 to TRBJ1-4; 7 positions match TRBD1. The CDR3 extends over 16 amino acids. V shed 5 bases and J 4 bases; nucleotides not matched to a gene: 10. CDR1 SGHTA and CDR2 FQGNSA come from the germline V gene. Here the CDR3 reads CASSPQGGGLNEKLFF. Here the CDR3 DNA reads TGTGCCAGCAGCCCCCAGGGGGGGGGCCTTAATGAAAAACTGTTTTTT. Full variable domain (remainder filled in from reference TRBV7-2 and TRBJ1-4): GAGVSQSPSNKVTEKGKDVELRCDPISGHTALYWYRQSLGQGLEFLIYFQGNSAPDKSGLPSDRFSAERTGGSVSTLTIQRTQQEDSAVYLCASSPQGGGLNEKLFFGSGTQLSVL.

The chain employs TRBV27 and TRBJ2-5, with D tentatively TRBD2 (6 bases). The V end was cut by 2 bases, the J end by 7 bases, with 23 bases between. The CDR3 is made up of 17 amino acids. Germline assignment: CDR1 MNHEY and CDR2 SMNVEV (reference sequence). The CDR3 DNA sequence: TGTGCCAGCAGTTTACTTACGGTCACGGGACTTGGGAGGACCCAGTACTTC. It is translated as CASSLLTVTGLGRTQYF.

This chain links TRBV19 with TRBJ2-3; D unclear. Germline CDR1 reads LNHDA; CDR2 reads SQIVND (reference sequence). V was trimmed by 5 bases and J by 1 base, leaving 4 bases between them. The CDR3 sequence is 12 residues long. CDR3 coding DNA: TGTGCCAGTAGTGAGGGCACAGATACGCAGTATTTT. Protein product: CASSEGTDTQYF.

This chain joins TRBV2 and TRBJ2-1, with D perhaps matching TRBD2 (7 bases). This CDR3 has 17 residues. From germline, CDR1 is SNHLY and CDR2 FYNNEI. Trimming shortened V by 5 bases and J by 6 bases, and 23 bases separated the two germline ends. CDR3 amino acids: CASSPLSGGGAFNEQFF. Here the CDR3 DNA reads TGTGCCAGCAGTCCGCTTAGCGGAGGGGGGGCGTTCAATGAGCAGTTCTTC.

The rearrangement joins TRBV5-8 to TRBJ2-1; TRBD2 matches at 7 bases. The CDR3 length is 16 residues. Germline loops: CDR1 SGHTS, CDR2 YDEGEE. V shed 4 bases and J 6 bases; nucleotides not matched to a gene: 13. In DNA form, the CDR3 reads TGTGCCAGCAGCGAGAGCCCTGGACTAGGGCTCAATGAGCAGTTCTTC. As protein: CASSESPGLGLNEQFF.

CDR3 loop: CASGNWPAGEQYF. In DNA form, the CDR3 reads TGTGCCAGCGGTAACTGGCCTGCGGGCGAGCAGTACTTC. This sequence joins TRBV27 and TRBJ2-7, with D tentatively TRBD2 (5 bases). The CDR3 totals 13 residues. From germline, CDR1 is MNHEY and CDR2 SMNVEV (reference sequence). Trimming pared 8 bases from V and 6 bases from J, leaving 17 bases between.

This chain links TRBV19 with TRBJ2-6, with D possibly matching TRBD1 (6 bases). Germline CDR1 reads LNHDA; CDR2 reads SQIVND (reference sequence). CDR3 length: 16 amino acids. Trimming cost V 0 bases and J 1 base, with 7 bases left between them. The CDR3: CASSIDQGSGANVLTF. In DNA form, the CDR3 reads TGTGCCAGTAGTATAGATCAGGGGTCTGGGGCCAACGTCCTGACTTTC.

This clone was seen a few times. Here the CDR3 DNA reads TGCGCCAGCAGCTTGGCGGGACTAGGGGGCAATGAGCAGTTCTTC. Translating gives CASSLAGLGGNEQFF. This chain links TRBV5-1 with TRBJ2-1; 8 bases match TRBD2. Trimming cost V 0 bases and J 6 bases; bases outside gene matches: 5. The CDR3 is 15 residues long. CDR1 and CDR2 (germline): SGHRS, YFSETQ.

The chain recombines TRBV5-1 with TRBJ2-6; TRBD2 matches at 7 bases. This CDR3 comprises 15 residues. The germline V gene encodes CDR1 SGHRS and CDR2 YFSETQ. V gave up 7 bases and J gave up 0 bases; unmatched junction bases: 4. The CDR3 bases are TGCGCCAGCGTCGGGGGGAACTCTGGGGCCAACGTCCTGACTTTC. Translated, it gives CASVGGNSGANVLTF.

The chain is built from TRBV13 and TRBJ2-1, with D unresolved. This CDR3 comprises 11 residues. Trimming left V 7 bases short and J 4 bases short, with 5 bases between. Germline values: CDR1 PRHDT, CDR2 FYEKMQ (reference sequence). The CDR3 loop reads CASKGYNEQFF. CDR3 bases: TGTGCCAGCAAAGGTTACAATGAGCAGTTCTTC.

The V gene is TRBV28, the J gene TRBJ2-1; 14 bases line up with TRBD2. After removal of 7 bases from V and 6 bases from J, the junction contained 5 bases not matched to a gene. The CDR3 contains 15 residues. Germline V gene data show CDR1 as MDHEN and CDR2 as SYDVKM. CDR3 DNA sequence: TGTGCCAGCACCCGGACTAGCGGGAGGAGCAATGAGCAGTTCTTC. This gives the protein CASTRTSGRSNEQFF.